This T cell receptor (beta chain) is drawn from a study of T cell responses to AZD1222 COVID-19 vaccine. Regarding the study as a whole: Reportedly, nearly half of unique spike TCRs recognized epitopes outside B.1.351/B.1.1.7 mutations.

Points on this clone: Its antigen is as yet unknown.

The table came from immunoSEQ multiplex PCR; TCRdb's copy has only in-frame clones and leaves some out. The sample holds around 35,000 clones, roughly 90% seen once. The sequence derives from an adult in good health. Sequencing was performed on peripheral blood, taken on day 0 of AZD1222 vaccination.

As DNA, the CDR3 is TGTGCCAGCAGACGAATCTGGGACACACCCTACGAGCAGTACTTC. Its translation: CASRRIWDTPYEQYF. The V call is TRBV6-4, the J call TRBJ2-7; weak D call: TRBD1 (6 bases). Germline CDR1 reads MRHNA; CDR2 reads SNTAGT. Trimming stripped 6 bases from V and 2 bases from J, with 17 bases between. The CDR3 has 15 amino acids.